This T cell receptor (beta chain) was found in a study of PD-1 blockade in classical Hodgkin lymphoma. The CDR3 length is 16 residues. Every patient relapsed after autologous stem cell transplantation, and brentuximab vedotin exposure varied. Sequenced by immunoSEQ multiplex PCR; TCRdb stores in-frame clones only, minus some. This table has under 110,000 clones, roughly 89% appearing once. This sequence was found in a human donor with classical Hodgkin lymphoma. The V gene is TRBV21-1, the J gene TRBJ1-1; the table names TRBD1, a call not compared with the DNA. TRBV21-1 is listed as a pseudogene. The sample here was peripheral blood mononuclear cells (PBMCs), taken before the second cycle of nivolumab. The CDR3 nucleotides are TGTGCCAGCAGCAAAGCACGACAGGGTAAGGGCACTGAAGCTTTCTTT. As protein: CASSKARQGKGTEAFF.